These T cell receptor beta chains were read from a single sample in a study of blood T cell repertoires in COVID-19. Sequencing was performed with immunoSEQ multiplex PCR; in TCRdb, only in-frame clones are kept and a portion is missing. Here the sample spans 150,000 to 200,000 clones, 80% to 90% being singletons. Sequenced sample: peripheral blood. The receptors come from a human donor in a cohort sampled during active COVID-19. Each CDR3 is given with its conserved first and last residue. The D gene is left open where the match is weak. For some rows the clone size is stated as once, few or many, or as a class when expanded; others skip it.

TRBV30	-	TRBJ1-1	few	TGTGCCTGGAGCTCTTTACGGCGGGACACTGAAGCTTTCTTT	CAWSSLRRDTEAFF
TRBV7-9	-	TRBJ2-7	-	TGTGCCAGCAGCCGGGATACCTACGAGCAGTACTTC	CASSRDTYEQYF
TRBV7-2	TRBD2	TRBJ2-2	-	TGTGCCAGCAGCCGTAGAGCGGGGGGGCCTGGAGGGACCGGGGAGCTGTTTTTT	CASSRRAGGPGGTGELFF
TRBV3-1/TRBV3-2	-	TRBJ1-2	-	TGTGCCAGCAGCCAAGGGTCAGGGCTGGCCTATGGCTACACCTTC	CASSQGSGLAYGYTF
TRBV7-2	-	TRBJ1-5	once	TGTGCCAGCAGCTTAGTGGGGGGGAGTCAGCCCCAGCATTTT	CASSLVGGSQPQHF
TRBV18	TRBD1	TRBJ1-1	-	TGTGCCAGCTCCCGACAGGGAAACACTGAAGCTTTCTTT	CASSRQGNTEAFF
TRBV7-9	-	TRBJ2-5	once	TGTGCCAGCAGCTTCCTCGGGGACCAAGAGACCCAGTACTTC	CASSFLGDQETQYF
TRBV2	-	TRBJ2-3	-	TGTGCCAGCAGTTTAAAGTCGGACTGGGCGGGTGCGCAGTATTTT	CASSLKSDWAGAQYF
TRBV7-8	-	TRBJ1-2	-	TGTGCCAGCAGCTTCCAGGGGTTGTATGGCTACACCTTC	CASSFQGLYGYTF
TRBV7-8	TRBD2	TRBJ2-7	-	TGTGCCAGCAGCTCGGAGCGGGGGCCCTACGAGCAGTACTTC	CASSSERGPYEQYF
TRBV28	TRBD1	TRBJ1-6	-	TGTGCCAGCAGTTTGCCTTCCGGGACAGGGTTTGTAGGCTCACCCCTCCACTTT	CASSLPSGTGFVGSPLHF
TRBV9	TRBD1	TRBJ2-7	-	TGTGCCAGCAGCGCGCCAGGTTCAGGGGGCTCCCACGAGCAGTACTTC	CASSAPGSGGSHEQYF
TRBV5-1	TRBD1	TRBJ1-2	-	TGCGCCAGCAGCTTGGCGGGACAGGGGGCTTTCTATGGCTACACCTTC	CASSLAGQGAFYGYTF
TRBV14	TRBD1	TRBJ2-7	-	TGTGCCAGCAGCCAATTGGCCGGGACAGGGGTCTACGAGCAGTACTTC	CASSQLAGTGVYEQYF
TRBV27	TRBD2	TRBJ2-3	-	TGTGCCAGCAGTTTATCGCTAGCGGGGGCGGGAAATACGCAGTATTTT	CASSLSLAGAGNTQYF
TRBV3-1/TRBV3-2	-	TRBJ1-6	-	TGTGCCAGCAGCCCCGGGGGGGTTAGCTCCTATAATTCACCCCTCCACTTT	CASSPGGVSSYNSPLHF
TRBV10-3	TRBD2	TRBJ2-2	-	TGTGCCATCAGTCTAGCGGAGACCGGGGAGCTGTTTTTT	CAISLAETGELFF